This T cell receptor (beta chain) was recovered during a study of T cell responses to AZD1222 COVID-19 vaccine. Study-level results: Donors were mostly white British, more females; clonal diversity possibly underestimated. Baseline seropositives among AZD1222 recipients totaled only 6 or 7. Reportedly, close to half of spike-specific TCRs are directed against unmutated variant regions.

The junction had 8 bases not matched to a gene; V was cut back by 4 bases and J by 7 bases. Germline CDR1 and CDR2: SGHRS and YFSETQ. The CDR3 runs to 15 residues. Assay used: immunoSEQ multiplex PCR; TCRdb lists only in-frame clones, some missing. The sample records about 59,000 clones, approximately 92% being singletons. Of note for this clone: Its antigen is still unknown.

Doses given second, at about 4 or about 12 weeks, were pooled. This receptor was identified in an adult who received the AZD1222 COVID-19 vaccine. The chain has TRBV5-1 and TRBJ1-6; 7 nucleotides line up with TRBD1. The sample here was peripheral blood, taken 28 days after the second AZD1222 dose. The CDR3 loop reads CASSLRQGANSPLHF. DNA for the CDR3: TGCGCCAGCAGCCTGAGACAGGGCGCAAATTCACCCCTCCACTTT.